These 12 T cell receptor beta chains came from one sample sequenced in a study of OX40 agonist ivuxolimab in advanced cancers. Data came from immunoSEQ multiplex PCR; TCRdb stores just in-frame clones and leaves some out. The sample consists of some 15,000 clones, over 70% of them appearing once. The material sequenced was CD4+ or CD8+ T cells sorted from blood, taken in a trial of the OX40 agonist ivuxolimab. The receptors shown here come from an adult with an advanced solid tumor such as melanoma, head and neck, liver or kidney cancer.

The CDR3 DNA sequence: TGTGCCAGCAGCCCTCGTGCAGGGCGATACTACGAGCAGTACTTC. Its translation is CASSPRAGRYYEQYF. This chain connects TRBV27 to TRBJ2-7, with D possibly being TRBD1 (5 bases). The CDR3 runs 15 residues. Germline values: CDR1 MNHEY, CDR2 SMNVEV (reference sequence). V was cut by 6 bases and J by 3 bases, with 18 bases left in between.

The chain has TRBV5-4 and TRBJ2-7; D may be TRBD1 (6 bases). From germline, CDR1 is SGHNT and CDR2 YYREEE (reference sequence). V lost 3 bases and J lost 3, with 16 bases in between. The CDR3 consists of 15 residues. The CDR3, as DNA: TGTGCCAGCAGCTCGGCAACAGGGTTGATCTACGAGCAGTACTTC. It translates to CASSSATGLIYEQYF.

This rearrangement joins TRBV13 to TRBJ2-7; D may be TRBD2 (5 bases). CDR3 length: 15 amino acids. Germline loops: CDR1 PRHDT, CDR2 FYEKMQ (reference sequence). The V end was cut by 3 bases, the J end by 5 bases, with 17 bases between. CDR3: CASSFPHSKRHEQYF. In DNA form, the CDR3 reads TGTGCCAGCAGCTTCCCCCACAGTAAGCGGCACGAGCAGTACTTC.

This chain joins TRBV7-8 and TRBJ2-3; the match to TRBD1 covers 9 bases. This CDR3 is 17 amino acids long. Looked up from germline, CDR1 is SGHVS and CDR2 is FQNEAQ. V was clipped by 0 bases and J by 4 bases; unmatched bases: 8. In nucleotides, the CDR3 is TGTGCCAGCAGCTTAGCGGGACAGGGAATTTTCCCAGATACGCAGTATTTT. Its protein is CASSLAGQGIFPDTQYF.

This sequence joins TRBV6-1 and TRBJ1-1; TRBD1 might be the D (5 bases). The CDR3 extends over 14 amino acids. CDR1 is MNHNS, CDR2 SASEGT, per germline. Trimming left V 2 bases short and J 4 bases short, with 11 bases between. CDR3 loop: CASSERGDVTEAFF. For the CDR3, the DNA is TGTGCCAGCAGTGAAAGAGGGGATGTCACTGAAGCTTTCTTT.

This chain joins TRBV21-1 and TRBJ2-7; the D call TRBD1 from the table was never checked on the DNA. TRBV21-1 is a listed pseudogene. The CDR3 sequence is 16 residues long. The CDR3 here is CASSKGPTGDYYEQYF. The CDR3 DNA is TGTGCCAGCAGCAAAGGGCCGACAGGGGACTACTACGAGCAGTACTTC.

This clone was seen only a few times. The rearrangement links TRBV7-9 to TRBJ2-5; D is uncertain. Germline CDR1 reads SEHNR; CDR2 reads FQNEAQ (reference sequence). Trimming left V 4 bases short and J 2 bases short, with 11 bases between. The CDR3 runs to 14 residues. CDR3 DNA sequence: TGTGCCAGCAGCTCTGACGGCAGTCAAGAGACCCAGTACTTC. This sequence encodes CASSSDGSQETQYF.

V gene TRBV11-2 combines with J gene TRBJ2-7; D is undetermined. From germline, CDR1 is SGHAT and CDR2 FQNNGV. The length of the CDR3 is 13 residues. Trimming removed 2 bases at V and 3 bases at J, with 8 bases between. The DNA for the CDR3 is TGTGCCAGCAGCTTAAAGCCGGGCTACGAGCAGTACTTC. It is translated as CASSLKPGYEQYF.

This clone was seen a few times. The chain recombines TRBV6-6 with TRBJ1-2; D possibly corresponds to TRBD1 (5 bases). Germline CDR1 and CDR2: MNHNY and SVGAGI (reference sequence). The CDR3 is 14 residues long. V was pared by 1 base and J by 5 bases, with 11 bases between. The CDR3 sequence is CASSYLGEGYGYTF. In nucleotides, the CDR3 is TGTGCCAGCAGTTACTTGGGGGAGGGGTATGGCTACACCTTC.

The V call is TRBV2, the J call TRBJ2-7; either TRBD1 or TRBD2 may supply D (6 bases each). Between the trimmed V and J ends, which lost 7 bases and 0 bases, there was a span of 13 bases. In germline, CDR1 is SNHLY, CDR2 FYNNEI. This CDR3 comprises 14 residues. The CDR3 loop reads CASTRGGSSYEQYF. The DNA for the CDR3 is TGTGCCAGCACCCGAGGGGGGAGCTCCTACGAGCAGTACTTC.

CDR3 sequence (DNA): TGTGCCAGCAGTCTCTTGGGGGGCGGCAGGGACGAGCAGTACTTC. The encoded protein is CASSLLGGGRDEQYF. The chain uses TRBV28 and TRBJ2-7, with D perhaps assigned TRBD1 or TRBD2 (6 bases each). CDR3 length equals 15 residues. The germline V gene encodes CDR1 MDHEN and CDR2 SYDVKM. Between the trimmed V and J ends, which lost 5 bases and 5 bases, there was a span of 19 bases.

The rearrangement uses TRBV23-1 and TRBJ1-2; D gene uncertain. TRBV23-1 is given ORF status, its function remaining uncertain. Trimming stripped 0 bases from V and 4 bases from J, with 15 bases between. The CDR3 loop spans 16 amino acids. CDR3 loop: CASSQSEKRATYGYTF. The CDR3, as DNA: TGCGCCAGCAGTCAATCGGAGAAGAGGGCGACCTATGGCTACACCTTC.